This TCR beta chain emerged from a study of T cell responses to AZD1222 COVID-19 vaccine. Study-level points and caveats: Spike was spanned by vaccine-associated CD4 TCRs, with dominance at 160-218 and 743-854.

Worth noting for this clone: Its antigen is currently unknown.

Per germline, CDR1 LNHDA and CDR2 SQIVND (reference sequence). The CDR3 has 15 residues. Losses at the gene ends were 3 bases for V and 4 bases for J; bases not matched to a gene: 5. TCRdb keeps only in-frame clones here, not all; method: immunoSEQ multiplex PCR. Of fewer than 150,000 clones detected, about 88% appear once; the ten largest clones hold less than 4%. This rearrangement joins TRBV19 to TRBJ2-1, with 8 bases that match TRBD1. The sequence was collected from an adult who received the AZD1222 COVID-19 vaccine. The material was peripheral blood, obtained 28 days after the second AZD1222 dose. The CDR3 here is CASSISGQVYNEQFF. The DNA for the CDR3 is TGTGCCAGTAGTATCTCGGGACAGGTATACAATGAGCAGTTCTTC.